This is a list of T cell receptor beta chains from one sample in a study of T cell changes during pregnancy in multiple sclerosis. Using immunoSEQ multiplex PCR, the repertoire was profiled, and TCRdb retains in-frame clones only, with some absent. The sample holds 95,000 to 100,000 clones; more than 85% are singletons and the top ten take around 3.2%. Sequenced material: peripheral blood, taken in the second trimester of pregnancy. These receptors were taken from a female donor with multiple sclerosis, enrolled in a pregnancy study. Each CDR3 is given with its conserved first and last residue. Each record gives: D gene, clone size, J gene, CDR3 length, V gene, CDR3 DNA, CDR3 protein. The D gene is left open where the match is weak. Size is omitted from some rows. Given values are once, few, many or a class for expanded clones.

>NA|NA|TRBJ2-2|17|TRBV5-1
TGCGCCAGCAGCCGCACAGGGCTCGGGGAGAGCACCGGGGAGCTGTTTTTT
CASSRTGLGESTGELFF
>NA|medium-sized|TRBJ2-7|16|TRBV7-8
TGTGCCAGCAGCTTAGTTTCCGGGAAAAGCTCCTACGAGCAGTACTTC
CASSLVSGKSSYEQYF
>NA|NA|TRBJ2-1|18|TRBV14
TGTGCCAGCAGCCAAGAAAGGGACTCCAGGACGCTTTACAATGAGCAGTTCTTC
CASSQERDSRTLYNEQFF
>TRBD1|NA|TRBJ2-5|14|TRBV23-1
TGCGCCAGCAGTCAATGGGACAGTCAAGAGACCCAGTACTTC
CASSQWDSQETQYF
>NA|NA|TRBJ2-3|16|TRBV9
TGTGCCAGCAGCGTAGGAGGGGAGGGGGGCACAGATACGCAGTATTTT
CASSVGGEGGTDTQYF
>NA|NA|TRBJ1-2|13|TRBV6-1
TGTGCCAGCAGTGAAGTGACTTCCGGTGGCTACACCTTC
CASSEVTSGGYTF
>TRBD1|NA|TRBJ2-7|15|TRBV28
TGTGCCAGCAGTTTATCGACAGGGAATATTTACGAGCAGTACTTC
CASSLSTGNIYEQYF
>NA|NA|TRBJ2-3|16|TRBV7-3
TGTGCCAGCAGGCCCGCCGAGACAGCCAGCACAGATACGCAGTATTTT
CASRPAETASTDTQYF
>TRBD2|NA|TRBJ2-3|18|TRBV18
TGTGCCAGCTCACCACCAGCTAGCGGGAGGGCCGCTCTCCATACGCAGTATTTT
CASSPPASGRAALHTQYF
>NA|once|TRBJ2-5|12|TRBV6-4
TGTGCCAGCGGGGGCCCGGACGGGGCCCAGTACTTC
CASGGPDGAQYF